This T cell receptor beta chain was documented in a study of T cells in Graves' hyperthyroidism and ophthalmopathy. The germline CDR1 and CDR2 sequences are MNHEY and SMNVEV (reference sequence). Trimming removed 5 bases at V and 5 bases at J, with 17 bases between. The CDR3 loop spans 15 amino acids. Amplification yielded TCR beta CDR3 regions, with RNA transcripts as the source. In the first-round RT-PCR of the TCR CDR3, the HTBI primer set was used. TCRdb re-analysed the multiplex PCR reads in MiXCR, keeping a single row per CDR3 protein. The sample gives hundreds of thousands of distinct CDR3 sequences, less than 15% of which show up once; about 9.4% is in the top ten. This clonotype was counted only a few times.

The sequenced material came from blood. This chain links TRBV27 with TRBJ2-3; TRBD1 or TRBD2 may be the D gene (5 bases each). The sequence was obtained from a woman aged 18-29 years with Graves' hyperthyroidism. This CDR3 reads CASSLLGASGDTQYF. CDR3 nucleotide sequence: TGTGCCAGCAGTCTACTCGGGGCGAGCGGAGATACGCAGTATTTT.